This TCR beta chain was obtained from a study of HIV-infected patients and healthy controls. MiXCR was run by TCRdb on the 5' RACE reads, yielding one entry per CDR3 protein. This sample has more than 60,000 distinct CDR3 sequences, with approximately 21% found just once. This clonotype was observed many times. The germline V gene encodes CDR1 DFQATT and CDR2 SNEGSKA (reference sequence). Losses at the gene ends were 1 base for V and 4 bases for J; bases not matched to a gene: 9. The CDR3 runs to 15 residues. The clonotype was recovered from a human donor in good health. Sequencing input: CD4+ T cells from blood. This rearrangement joins TRBV20-1 to TRBJ2-7, with TRBD1 identical over 8 bases. This chain's CDR3 is CSARGRGQGWYEQYF. DNA for the CDR3: TGCAGTGCTAGAGGTCGCGGACAGGGTTGGTACGAGCAGTACTTC.